The rows below give T cell receptor beta chains drawn from one sample of a study of OX40 agonist ivuxolimab in advanced cancers. TCRdb's table, derived via immunoSEQ multiplex PCR, lists solely in-frame clones and lacks some. The sample lists approximately 77,000 clones, roughly 91% occurring once. The sequences come from CD4+ or CD8+ T cells sorted from blood, collected in a trial of the OX40 agonist ivuxolimab. These receptors all come from an adult with an advanced solid tumor such as melanoma, head and neck, liver or kidney cancer. CDR3s include the opening cysteine and the closing phenylalanine or tryptophan. The D gene is left open where the match is weak.

>TRBV28|TRBJ2-1|NA
TGTGCCAGCAGTTTCCGGCGGGGAGACTACAATGAGCAGTTCTTC
CASSFRRGDYNEQFF
>TRBV7-2|TRBJ1-2|TRBD1
TGTGCCAGCAGCTTAGCCCCTCCTGGGACAGGGAATGGCTACACCTTC
CASSLAPPGTGNGYTF
>TRBV4-2|TRBJ2-5|NA
TGTGCCAGCAGCCAAGAGGGGACCTTCCAAGAGACCCAGTACTTC
CASSQEGTFQETQYF
>TRBV7-8|TRBJ2-3|NA
TGTGCCAGCAGCTACAGCGGCGTCGGTTTCAAGACAGATACGCAGTATTTT
CASSYSGVGFKTDTQYF
>TRBV30|TRBJ1-5|NA
TGTGCCTGGAGTGAGCAGGGCAATCAGCCCCAGCATTTT
CAWSEQGNQPQHF
>TRBV18|TRBJ2-1|NA
TGTGCCAGCTCACCAAGACAGGAGGGGAATGAGCAGTTCTTC
CASSPRQEGNEQFF
>TRBV4-3|TRBJ1-4|TRBD1
TGCGCCAGCAGCCTTTTCCCGGGACAGGGTCAAGAAACTAATGAAAAACTGTTTTTT
CASSLFPGQGQETNEKLFF
>TRBV5-1|TRBJ2-7|NA
TGCGCCAGCAGCTCGGGGGAGACTGCTTACTACGAGCAGTACTTC
CASSSGETAYYEQYF
>TRBV7-9|TRBJ2-5|NA
TGTGCCAGCAGCTTTAGTGAGGGAGAGACCCAGTACTTC
CASSFSEGETQYF
>TRBV28|TRBJ2-5|TRBD1
TGTGCCAGCAGTTTGCATTCGACAGGGCACGGGGAGACCCAGTACTTC
CASSLHSTGHGETQYF
>TRBV14|TRBJ2-5|NA
TGTGCCAGCAGCCAGGCAGGGTGGTACGTCCAAGAGACCCAGTACTTC
CASSQAGWYVQETQYF
>TRBV5-1|TRBJ2-3|NA
TGCGCCAGCAGCCCGGGGTCCCCGTCGGGGGATACGCAGTATTTT
CASSPGSPSGDTQYF
>TRBV9|TRBJ2-7|TRBD1
TGTGCCAGCAGCGTAGCGGGACAGGGGGCAGGGGAGCAGTACTTC
CASSVAGQGAGEQYF